Reported below is one T cell receptor (beta chain). Molecular barcoding with unique molecular identifiers was used for the TCRbeta library. TCRdb passed the PCR reads through MiXCR, listing each CDR3 protein once. The table has roughly 590,000 distinct CDR3 sequences, 16% seen once. The data stem from a study of T-cell reconstitution after alpha-beta-depleted transplantation in children. The CDR3 has 15 amino acids. Germline-derived CDR1 and CDR2 are SGHRS and YFSETQ. With 4 bases clipped from V and 8 bases from J, the junction kept 8 bases outside the gene matches. The source material was PBMCs from the stem cell graft donor, sampled from the stem cell graft. This chain connects TRBV5-1 to TRBJ1-6, with 8 positions matching TRBD1. The TCR sequence derives from a human donor who donated a stem cell graft to a child with acute myeloid leukemia. The CDR3 is CASSTGPDRDSPLHF. The CDR3 DNA follows: TGCGCCAGCAGCACCGGACCGGACAGGGATTCACCCCTCCACTTT. Complete variable domain (other parts from reference TRBV5-1 and TRBJ1-6): KAGVTQTPRYLIKTRGQQVTLSCSPISGHRSVSWYQQTPGQGLQFLFEYFSETQRNKGNFPGRFSGRQFSNSRSEMNVSTLELGDSALYLCASSTGPDRDSPLHFGNGTRLTVT.